The T cell receptor beta chain under discussion was sequenced for a study of blood T cell repertoires in COVID-19. In the study overall: Collection of acute and convalescent COVID-19 samples took place in the United States, Italy and Spain. The cDNA or gDNA used as material had been derived from T cells, B-cell-depleted T cells, or PBMCs.

Measured with immunoSEQ multiplex PCR; TCRdb has only the in-frame clones, and not every one. The data show fewer than 200,000 clones, about 93% seen once. CDR1 is GTSNPN and CDR2 is SVGIG in the germline V gene (reference sequence). The CDR3 runs 14 residues. J was trimmed by 1 base and V by 5 bases; bases with no gene match: 5. The chain combines TRBV30 with TRBJ2-4; 7 positions match TRBD1. Source material: peripheral blood. The sequence was collected from a woman aged 45 to 65 with acute or convalescent COVID-19. The CDR3 region is CAWGDRVAKNIQYF. For the CDR3, the DNA is TGTGCCTGGGGAGACAGGGTCGCCAAAAACATTCAGTACTTC.